The entry below gives a single TCR beta chain sequence along with its context. Measured with immunoSEQ multiplex PCR; TCRdb has only the in-frame clones, and not every one. This sample has some 84,000 clones, with around 76% found just once. The data originate from a study of PD-L1 blockade in urothelial cancer. Study-wide background: Blood samples had a median of approximately 150,000 T cells, approximately 83,000 unique TCRs, and clonality more than 0.075.

This clonotype was obtained from a man in his sixties or seventies with urothelial cancer. Material: PBMCs, obtained around atezolizumab (anti-PD-L1) treatment.

The CDR3 DNA sequence: TGCGCCAGCAGCTTACAGGGCGGTTCCTATGGCTACACCTTC. This sequence encodes CASSLQGGSYGYTF. This chain uses TRBV5-1 with TRBJ1-2; possibly TRBD1 for D (6 bases). The CDR3 length is 14 residues. Germline lookup yields CDR1 SGHRS and CDR2 YFSETQ. Trimming stripped 2 bases from V and 4 bases from J, with 12 bases between.